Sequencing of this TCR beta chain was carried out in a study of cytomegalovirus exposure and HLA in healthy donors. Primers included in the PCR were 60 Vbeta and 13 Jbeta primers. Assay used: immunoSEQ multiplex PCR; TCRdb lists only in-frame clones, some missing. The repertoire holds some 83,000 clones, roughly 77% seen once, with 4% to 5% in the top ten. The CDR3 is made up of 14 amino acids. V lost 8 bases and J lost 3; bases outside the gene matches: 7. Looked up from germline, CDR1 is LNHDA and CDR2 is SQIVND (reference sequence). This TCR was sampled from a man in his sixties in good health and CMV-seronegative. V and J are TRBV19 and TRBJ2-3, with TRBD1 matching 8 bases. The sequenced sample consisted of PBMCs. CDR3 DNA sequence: TGTGCCAGTTCCCGGGACAGGTGGACAGATACGCAGTATTTT. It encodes CASSRDRWTDTQYF.